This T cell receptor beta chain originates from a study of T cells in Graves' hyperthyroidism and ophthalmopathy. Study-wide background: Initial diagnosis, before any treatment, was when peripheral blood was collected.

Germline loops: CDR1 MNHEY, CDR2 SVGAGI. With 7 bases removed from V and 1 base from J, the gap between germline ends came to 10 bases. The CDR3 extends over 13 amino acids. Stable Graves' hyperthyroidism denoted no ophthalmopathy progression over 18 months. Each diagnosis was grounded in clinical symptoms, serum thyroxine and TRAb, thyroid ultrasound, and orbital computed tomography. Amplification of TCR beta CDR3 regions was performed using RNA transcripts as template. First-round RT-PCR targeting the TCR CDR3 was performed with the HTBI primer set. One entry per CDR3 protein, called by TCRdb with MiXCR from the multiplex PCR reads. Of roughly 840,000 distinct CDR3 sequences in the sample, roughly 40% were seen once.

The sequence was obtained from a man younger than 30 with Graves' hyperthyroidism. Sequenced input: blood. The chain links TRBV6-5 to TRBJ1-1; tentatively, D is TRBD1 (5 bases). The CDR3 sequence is CASILTGNTEAFF. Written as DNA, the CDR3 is TGTGCCAGCATCCTCACAGGGAACACTGAAGCTTTCTTT.